This TCR beta chain comes out of a study of cytomegalovirus exposure and HLA in healthy donors. Study context: There were 70 million to 95 million unique TCRs (from HLA-typed donors) in an early data release. Falling in the Caucasian-associated ancestry cluster were roughly 80% of under 500 genotyped donors. Overall study findings and caveats: Later genetic work tied a missense DCLRE1C variant to beta-chain V and J trimming. According to a later analysis, most TCR beta chains associated with CMV appeared HLA-restricted.

A remark on this clone: The antigen remains unidentified.

V lost 1 base, J lost 1 base, and 4 bases stayed unmatched. Per the germline V gene, CDR1 is SGHDT and CDR2 is YYEEEE. The CDR3 has 15 amino acids. Vbeta (60) and Jbeta (13) primers were used in the PCR. Produced via immunoSEQ multiplex PCR; TCRdb's table is partial and in-frame only. Among approximately 210,000 clones listed, 82% were seen once. Specimen: PBMCs. The chain carries TRBV5-6 and TRBJ1-1; 7 nucleotides agree with TRBD1. The origin of this receptor is a man aged 40-49 years in good health and CMV-seropositive. The CDR3 DNA reads TGTGCCAGCAGCTTGCGGACAGGCCCGAACACTGAAGCTTTCTTT. Amino acids: CASSLRTGPNTEAFF.